This is a list of T cell receptor beta chains from one sample in a study of T cell responses to AZD1222 COVID-19 vaccine. Data came from immunoSEQ multiplex PCR; TCRdb stores just in-frame clones and leaves some out. The table includes 150,000 to 200,000 clones, 90% to 95% detected once. This material consisted of peripheral blood, taken on day 0 of AZD1222 vaccination. The receptors here all came from an adult in good health. The CDR3 runs from the conserved cysteine through the conserved F or W. The D gene is left open where the match is weak. Clone size is not always given. Where it is, it says once, few, many or a class for expanded clones.

len: 16
v_gene: TRBV5-1
abundance: .
d_gene: .
j_gene: TRBJ2-3
CDR3aa: CASSRRLAEVTDTQYF
CDR3nt: TGCGCCAGCAGCCGCCGATTAGCGGAAGTCACAGATACGCAGTATTTT

len: 16
v_gene: TRBV30
abundance: .
d_gene: .
j_gene: TRBJ2-2
CDR3aa: CAWKTPGQRRTGELFF
CDR3nt: TGTGCCTGGAAAACCCCGGGACAAAGAAGGACCGGGGAGCTGTTTTTT

len: 14
v_gene: TRBV24-1
abundance: .
d_gene: .
j_gene: TRBJ1-5
CDR3aa: CATSENMKDQPQHF
CDR3nt: TGTGCCACCAGTGAGAACATGAAAGATCAGCCCCAGCATTTT

len: 14
v_gene: TRBV7-2
abundance: .
d_gene: .
j_gene: TRBJ2-7
CDR3aa: CASSPHGGTYEQYF
CDR3nt: TGTGCCAGCAGCCCCCATGGCGGGACCTACGAGCAGTACTTC

len: 15
v_gene: TRBV7-2
abundance: .
d_gene: TRBD2
j_gene: TRBJ2-1
CDR3aa: CASSPGLAGHNEQFF
CDR3nt: TGTGCCAGCAGCCCGGGACTAGCGGGTCACAATGAGCAGTTCTTC

len: 15
v_gene: TRBV10-3
abundance: .
d_gene: TRBD1
j_gene: TRBJ2-3
CDR3aa: CAISPRGLAEDTQYF
CDR3nt: TGTGCCATCAGCCCAAGGGGGCTAGCTGAAGATACGCAGTATTTT

len: 13
v_gene: TRBV28
abundance: .
d_gene: .
j_gene: TRBJ2-1
CDR3aa: CASSLPVNNEQFF
CDR3nt: TGTGCCAGCAGTTTACCGGTGAACAATGAGCAGTTCTTC

len: 12
v_gene: TRBV30
abundance: .
d_gene: .
j_gene: TRBJ2-1
CDR3aa: CAWSNTGQEQFF
CDR3nt: TGTGCCTGGAGTAACACAGGACAGGAGCAGTTCTTC

len: 11
v_gene: TRBV10-3
abundance: once
d_gene: .
j_gene: TRBJ1-1
CDR3aa: CAISGPFGAFF
CDR3nt: TGTGCCATCAGCGGCCCCTTTGGGGCTTTCTTT

len: 19
v_gene: TRBV15
abundance: .
d_gene: TRBD2
j_gene: TRBJ2-5
CDR3aa: CATSRDMLGLAGGQETQYF
CDR3nt: TGTGCCACCAGCAGAGATATGTTGGGACTAGCGGGAGGTCAAGAGACCCAGTACTTC

len: 15
v_gene: TRBV7-6
abundance: .
d_gene: .
j_gene: TRBJ1-1
CDR3aa: CASSLEGARNTEAFF
CDR3nt: TGTGCCAGCAGCTTAGAAGGGGCGAGGAACACTGAAGCTTTCTTT

len: 11
v_gene: TRBV30
abundance: .
d_gene: TRBD1
j_gene: TRBJ1-4
CDR3aa: CAWGQGEKLFF
CDR3nt: TGTGCCTGGGGACAGGGGGAAAAACTGTTTTTT

len: 16
v_gene: TRBV27
abundance: .
d_gene: .
j_gene: TRBJ1-5
CDR3aa: CASSSFLGLSNQPQHF
CDR3nt: TGTGCCAGCAGCTCGTTTTTGGGGCTAAGCAATCAGCCCCAGCATTTT

len: 15
v_gene: TRBV9
abundance: .
d_gene: TRBD2
j_gene: TRBJ2-3
CDR3aa: CASSVVGGDTDTQYF
CDR3nt: TGTGCCAGCAGCGTAGTGGGGGGGGACACAGATACGCAGTATTTT

len: 18
v_gene: TRBV5-6
abundance: .
d_gene: TRBD2
j_gene: TRBJ2-3
CDR3aa: CASSLTSGRALGTDTQYF
CDR3nt: TGTGCCAGCAGCCTAACTAGCGGGAGGGCCCTCGGCACAGATACGCAGTATTTT

len: 15
v_gene: TRBV6-5
abundance: .
d_gene: TRBD1
j_gene: TRBJ2-1
CDR3aa: CASSYDRDTYNEQFF
CDR3nt: TGTGCCAGCAGTTACGACAGGGACACCTACAATGAGCAGTTCTTC

len: 16
v_gene: TRBV7-3
abundance: .
d_gene: .
j_gene: TRBJ2-2
CDR3aa: CASSLRWGANTGELFF
CDR3nt: TGTGCCAGCAGCCTCAGGTGGGGCGCGAACACCGGGGAGCTGTTTTTT

len: 12
v_gene: TRBV7-3
abundance: .
d_gene: .
j_gene: TRBJ2-1
CDR3aa: CASGESYNEQFF
CDR3nt: TGTGCCAGCGGGGAATCCTACAATGAGCAGTTCTTC

len: 13
v_gene: TRBV3-1/TRBV3-2
abundance: .
d_gene: .
j_gene: TRBJ1-2
CDR3aa: CASSQEGVYGYTF
CDR3nt: TGTGCCAGCAGCCAAGAAGGAGTCTATGGCTACACCTTC

len: 13
v_gene: TRBV27
abundance: .
d_gene: .
j_gene: TRBJ2-7
CDR3aa: CASSPGAGGEQYF
CDR3nt: TGTGCCAGCAGTCCAGGGGCGGGTGGAGAGCAGTACTTC

len: 11
v_gene: TRBV6-5
abundance: .
d_gene: .
j_gene: TRBJ1-3
CDR3aa: CASNTKDTIYF
CDR3nt: TGTGCCAGCAACACTAAAGACACCATATATTTT

len: 13
v_gene: TRBV19
abundance: .
d_gene: .
j_gene: TRBJ1-3
CDR3aa: CASSGSGGNTIYF
CDR3nt: TGTGCCAGTAGCGGGAGTGGAGGAAACACCATATATTTT

len: 13
v_gene: TRBV10-3
abundance: .
d_gene: .
j_gene: TRBJ2-7
CDR3aa: CATQAPQGYEQYF
CDR3nt: TGTGCCACCCAAGCCCCACAGGGCTACGAGCAGTACTTC

len: 13
v_gene: TRBV12-3/TRBV12-4
abundance: .
d_gene: .
j_gene: TRBJ2-7
CDR3aa: CASSGTARDEQYF
CDR3nt: TGTGCCAGCAGTGGGACCGCAAGAGACGAGCAGTACTTC

len: 17
v_gene: TRBV27
abundance: .
d_gene: .
j_gene: TRBJ2-7
CDR3aa: CASSSGNLRFRSYEQYF
CDR3nt: TGTGCCAGCAGTTCTGGGAACCTCAGGTTCCGCTCCTACGAGCAGTACTTC